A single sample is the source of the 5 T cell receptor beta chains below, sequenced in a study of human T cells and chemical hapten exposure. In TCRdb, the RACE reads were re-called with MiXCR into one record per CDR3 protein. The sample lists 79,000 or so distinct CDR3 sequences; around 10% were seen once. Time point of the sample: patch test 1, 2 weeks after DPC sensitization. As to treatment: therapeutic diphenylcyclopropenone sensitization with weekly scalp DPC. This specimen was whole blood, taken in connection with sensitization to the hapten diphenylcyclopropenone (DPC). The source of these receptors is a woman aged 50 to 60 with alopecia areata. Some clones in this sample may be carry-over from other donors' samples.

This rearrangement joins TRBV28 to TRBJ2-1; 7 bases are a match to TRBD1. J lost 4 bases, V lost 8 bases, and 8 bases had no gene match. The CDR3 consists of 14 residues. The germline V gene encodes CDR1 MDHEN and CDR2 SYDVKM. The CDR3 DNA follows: TGTGCCAGCCACACGGGACAGAGTTACAATGAGCAGTTCTTC. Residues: CASHTGQSYNEQFF.

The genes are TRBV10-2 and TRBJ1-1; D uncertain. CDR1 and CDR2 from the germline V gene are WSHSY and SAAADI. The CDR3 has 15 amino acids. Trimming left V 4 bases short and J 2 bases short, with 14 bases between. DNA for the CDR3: TGCGCCAGCAGTGGGTCAGCCCGATCTAACACTGAAGCTTTCTTT. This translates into CASSGSARSNTEAFF.

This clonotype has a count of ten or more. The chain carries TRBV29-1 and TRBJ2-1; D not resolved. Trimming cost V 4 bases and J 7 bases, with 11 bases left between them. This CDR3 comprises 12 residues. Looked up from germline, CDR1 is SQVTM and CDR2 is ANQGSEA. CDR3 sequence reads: CSVVVSWNEQFF. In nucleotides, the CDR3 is TGCAGCGTTGTCGTCTCGTGGAATGAGCAGTTCTTC.

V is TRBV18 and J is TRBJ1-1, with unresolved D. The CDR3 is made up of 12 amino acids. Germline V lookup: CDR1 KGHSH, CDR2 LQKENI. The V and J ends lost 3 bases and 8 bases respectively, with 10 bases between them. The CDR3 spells CASSPFAREAFF. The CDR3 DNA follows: TGTGCCAGCTCACCCTTCGCTAGGGAAGCTTTCTTT. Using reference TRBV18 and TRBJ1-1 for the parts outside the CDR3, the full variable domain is NAGVMQNPRHLVRRRGQEARLRCSPMKGHSHVYWYRQLPEEGLKFMVYLQKENIIDESGMPKERFSAEFPKEGPSILRIQQVVRGDSAAYFCASSPFAREAFFGQGTRLTVV.

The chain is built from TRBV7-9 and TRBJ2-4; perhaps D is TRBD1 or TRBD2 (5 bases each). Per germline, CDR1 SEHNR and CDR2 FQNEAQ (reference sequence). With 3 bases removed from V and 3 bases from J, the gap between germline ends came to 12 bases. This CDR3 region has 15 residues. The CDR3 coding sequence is TGTGCCAGCAGCTTGTTGGTGGGGGTCAAAAACATTCAGTACTTC. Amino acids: CASSLLVGVKNIQYF.